The present T cell receptor (beta chain) was sequenced within a study of blood T cells in healthy people across ages. Study as a whole: Per every two T cells, about one barcoded beta molecule was captured by template switching.

Primers used in a second PCR of roughly 6 to 11 cycles were a sample-barcoded 5' primer and a J-beta primer mix. TCRdb analysed the 5' RACE reads with MiXCR anew, one entry per CDR3 protein. The repertoire consists of more than 650,000 distinct CDR3 sequences, with 20% to 30% occurring once and the leading ten covering 3%. Points from the study as a whole: More naive CD4+ cells and higher diversity marked long-lived donors relative to aged donors.

Trimming removed 5 bases from V and 12 bases from J, with 17 bases in between. CDR3 length equals 14 residues. CDR1 and CDR2 from the germline V gene are PRHDT and FYEKMQ (reference sequence). With respect to this clonotype: Its antigen remains unidentified.

These data are also associated with another study on T cells of mothers and their children.

The TCR comes from a boy aged 10-17 years in good health. This rearrangement joins TRBV13 to TRBJ1-6; D is perhaps TRBD1 (5 bases). The sequencing input was blood. CDR3 sequence: CASSRGSPVGPLHF. Here the CDR3 DNA reads TGTGCCAGCAGCCGGGGGAGCCCTGTAGGACCCCTCCACTTT.